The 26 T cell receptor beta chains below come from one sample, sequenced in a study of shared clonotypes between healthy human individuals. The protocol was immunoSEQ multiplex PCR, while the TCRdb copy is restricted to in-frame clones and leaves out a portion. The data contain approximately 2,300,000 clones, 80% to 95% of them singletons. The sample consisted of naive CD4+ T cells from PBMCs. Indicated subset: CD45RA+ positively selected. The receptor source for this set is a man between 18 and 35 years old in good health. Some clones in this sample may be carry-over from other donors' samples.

As DNA, the CDR3 is TGTGCCAGCAGCCGGGGACTAGCGGGAGGTGCAGAGACCCAGTACTTC. As protein: CASSRGLAGGAETQYF. V is TRBV11-2 and J is TRBJ2-5; 15 bases are a match to TRBD2. The CDR3 has 16 amino acids. Germline trimming cut 5 bases from V and 4 bases from J; bases unmatched to any gene: 5. Looked up from germline, CDR1 is SGHAT and CDR2 is FQNNGV.

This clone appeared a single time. This chain's CDR3 is CASSLTVRPSGYTF. For the CDR3, the DNA is TGTGCCAGCAGCTTAACAGTCAGGCCTAGCGGCTACACCTTC. The rearrangement uses TRBV7-2 and TRBJ1-2, with unresolved D. Between the trimmed V and J ends, which lost 2 bases and 8 bases, there was a span of 15 bases. Germline V lookup: CDR1 SGHTA, CDR2 FQGNSA. This CDR3 region has 14 residues.

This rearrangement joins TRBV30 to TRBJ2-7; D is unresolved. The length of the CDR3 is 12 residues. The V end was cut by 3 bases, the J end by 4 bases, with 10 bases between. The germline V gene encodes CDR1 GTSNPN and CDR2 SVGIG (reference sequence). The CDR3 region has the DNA TGTGCCTGGAGGCCAGCTAGTTACGAGCAGTACTTC. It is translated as CAWRPASYEQYF.

The CDR3 is CASSRGAKDYGYTF. CDR3 in DNA: TGTGCCAGCAGCCGGGGGGCCAAAGACTATGGCTACACCTTC. This rearrangement joins TRBV9 to TRBJ1-2, with D possibly matching TRBD1 (6 bases). V gave up 4 bases and J gave up 3 bases, with 13 bases separating them. The CDR3 length is 14 residues. Germline V gene sequence: CDR1 SGDLS, CDR2 YYNGEE.

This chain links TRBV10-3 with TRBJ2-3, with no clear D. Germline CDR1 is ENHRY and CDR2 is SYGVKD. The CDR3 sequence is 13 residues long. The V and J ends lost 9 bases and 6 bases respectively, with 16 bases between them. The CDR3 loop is CAITRDPGDTQYF. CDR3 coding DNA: TGTGCCATTACAAGAGACCCCGGGGATACGCAGTATTTT.

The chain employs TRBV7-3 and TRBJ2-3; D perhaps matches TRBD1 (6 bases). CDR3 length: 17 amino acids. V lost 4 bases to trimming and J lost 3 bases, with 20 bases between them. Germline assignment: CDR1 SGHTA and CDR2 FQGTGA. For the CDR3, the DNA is TGTGCCAGCAGCTCGCCCGTTCAGGGAAGGGGGACAGATACGCAGTATTTT. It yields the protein CASSSPVQGRGTDTQYF.

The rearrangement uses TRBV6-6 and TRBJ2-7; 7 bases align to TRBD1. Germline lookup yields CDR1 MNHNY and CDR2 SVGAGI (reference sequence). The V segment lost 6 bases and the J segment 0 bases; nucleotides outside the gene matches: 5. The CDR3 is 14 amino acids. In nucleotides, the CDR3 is TGTGCCAGCAGCCCCAGGGACAGCTCCTACGAGCAGTACTTC. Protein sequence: CASSPRDSSYEQYF.

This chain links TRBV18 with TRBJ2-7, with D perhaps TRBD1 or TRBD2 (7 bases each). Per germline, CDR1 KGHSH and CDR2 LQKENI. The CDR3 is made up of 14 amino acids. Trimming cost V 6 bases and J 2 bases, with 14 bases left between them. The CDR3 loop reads CASSTTGTTYEQYF. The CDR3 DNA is TGTGCCAGCTCCACGACAGGGACTACCTACGAGCAGTACTTC.

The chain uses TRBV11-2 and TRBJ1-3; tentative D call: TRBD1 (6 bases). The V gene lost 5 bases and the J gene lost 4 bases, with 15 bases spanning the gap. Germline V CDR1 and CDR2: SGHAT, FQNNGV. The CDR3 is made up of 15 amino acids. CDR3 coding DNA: TGTGCCAGCAGCCCATACCGCGGGGGCGGAAACACCATATATTTT. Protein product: CASSPYRGGGNTIYF.

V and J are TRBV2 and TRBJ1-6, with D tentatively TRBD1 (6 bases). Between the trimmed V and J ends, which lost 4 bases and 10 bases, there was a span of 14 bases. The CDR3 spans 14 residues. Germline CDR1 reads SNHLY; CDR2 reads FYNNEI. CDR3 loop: CASSADSLGSPLHF. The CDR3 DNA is TGTGCCAGCAGTGCGGACAGTCTTGGATCACCCCTCCACTTT.

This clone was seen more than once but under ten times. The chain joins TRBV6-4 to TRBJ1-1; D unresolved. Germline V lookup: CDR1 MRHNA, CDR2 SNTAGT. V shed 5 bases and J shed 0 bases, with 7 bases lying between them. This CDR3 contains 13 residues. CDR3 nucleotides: TGTGCCAGCAGTTACCAGGTGAACACTGAAGCTTTCTTT. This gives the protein CASSYQVNTEAFF.

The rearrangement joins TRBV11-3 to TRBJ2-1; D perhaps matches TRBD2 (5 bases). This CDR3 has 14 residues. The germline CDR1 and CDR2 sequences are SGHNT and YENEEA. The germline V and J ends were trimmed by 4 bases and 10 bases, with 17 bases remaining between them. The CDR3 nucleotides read TGTGCCAGCAGCTCTGGTGGGAGACGCCCAGAGCAGTTCTTC. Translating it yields CASSSGGRRPEQFF.

Here the CDR3 DNA reads TGTGCCAGCAGTGCACCCGGCGGGGGGACTAGTGAAGCTTTCTTT. Protein: CASSAPGGGTSEAFF. The V and J genes are TRBV28 and TRBJ1-1, with D possibly matching TRBD1 (5 bases). The CDR3 length is 15 residues. Trimming shortened V by 5 bases and J by 7 bases, and 20 bases separated the two germline ends. Germline CDR1 and CDR2: MDHEN and SYDVKM.

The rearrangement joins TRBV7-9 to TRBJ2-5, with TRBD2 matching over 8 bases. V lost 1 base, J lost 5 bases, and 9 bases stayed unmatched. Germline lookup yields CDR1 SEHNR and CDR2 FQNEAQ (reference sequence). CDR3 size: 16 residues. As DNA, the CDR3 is TGTGCCAGCAGCTTAGGTGGCGGGAGGCCCGATGAGACCCAGTACTTC. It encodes CASSLGGGRPDETQYF.

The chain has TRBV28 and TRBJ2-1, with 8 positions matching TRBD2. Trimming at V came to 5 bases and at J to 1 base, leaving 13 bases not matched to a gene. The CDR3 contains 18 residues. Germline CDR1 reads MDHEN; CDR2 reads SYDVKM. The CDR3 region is CASSPLSGGGRSYNEQFF. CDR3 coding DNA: TGTGCCAGCAGTCCCCTTTCGGGGGGGGGCAGATCCTACAATGAGCAGTTCTTC.

The CDR3 bases are TGTGCCAGCAGCCTACAGGGGACGAATCAGCCCCAGCATTTT. This encodes CASSLQGTNQPQHF. The chain carries TRBV27 and TRBJ1-5, with 7 bases identical to TRBD1. J gave up 4 bases and V 6 bases, and 6 bases lay outside the gene matches. The CDR3 is 14 amino acids. CDR1 is MNHEY and CDR2 is SMNVEV in the germline V gene (reference sequence).

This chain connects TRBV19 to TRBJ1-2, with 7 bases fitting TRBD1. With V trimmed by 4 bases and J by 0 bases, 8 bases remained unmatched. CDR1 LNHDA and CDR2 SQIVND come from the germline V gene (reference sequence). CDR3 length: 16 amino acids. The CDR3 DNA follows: TGTGCCAGTAGTACACTGCCCGGACAGGCTAACTATGGCTACACCTTC. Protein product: CASSTLPGQANYGYTF. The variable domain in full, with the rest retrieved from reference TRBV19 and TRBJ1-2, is DGGITQSPKYLFRKEGQNVTLSCEQNLNHDAMYWYRQDPGQGLRLIYYSQIVNDFQKGDIAEGYSVSREKKESFPLTVTSAQKNPTAFYLCASSTLPGQANYGYTFGSGTRLTVV.

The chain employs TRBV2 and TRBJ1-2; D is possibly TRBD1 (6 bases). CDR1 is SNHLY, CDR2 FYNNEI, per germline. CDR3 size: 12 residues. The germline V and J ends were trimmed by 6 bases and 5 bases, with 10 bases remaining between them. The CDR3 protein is CASRVQGYGYTF. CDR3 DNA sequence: TGTGCCAGCAGAGTACAGGGATATGGCTACACCTTC.

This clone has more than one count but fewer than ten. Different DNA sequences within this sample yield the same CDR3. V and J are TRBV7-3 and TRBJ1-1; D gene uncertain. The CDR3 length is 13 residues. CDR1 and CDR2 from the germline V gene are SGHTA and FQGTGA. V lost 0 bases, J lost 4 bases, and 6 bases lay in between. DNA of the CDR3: TGTGCCAGCAGCTTAACGGCCTCCACTGAAGCTTTCTTT. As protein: CASSLTASTEAFF.

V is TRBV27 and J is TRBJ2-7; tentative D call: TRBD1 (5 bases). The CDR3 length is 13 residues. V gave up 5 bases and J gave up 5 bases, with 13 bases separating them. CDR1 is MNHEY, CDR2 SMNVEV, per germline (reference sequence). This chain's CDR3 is CASSVTGSHEQYF. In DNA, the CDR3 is TGTGCCAGCAGTGTTACAGGATCCCACGAGCAGTACTTC.

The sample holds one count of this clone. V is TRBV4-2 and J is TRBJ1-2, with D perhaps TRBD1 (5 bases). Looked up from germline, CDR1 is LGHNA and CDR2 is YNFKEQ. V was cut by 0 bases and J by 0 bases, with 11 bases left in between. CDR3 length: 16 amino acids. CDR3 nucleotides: TGTGCCAGCAGCCAAGATGAGGGACTAGCTAACTATGGCTACACCTTC. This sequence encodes CASSQDEGLANYGYTF.

The CDR3, as DNA: TGTGCCAGCAGTCCTAGACAGGGAAGATATGGCTACACCTTC. Encoded protein: CASSPRQGRYGYTF. The chain is built from TRBV2 and TRBJ1-2; 7 bases agree with TRBD1. V was pared by 5 bases and J by 5 bases, with 8 bases of the junction left unmatched. The CDR3 is made up of 14 amino acids. Germline assignment: CDR1 SNHLY and CDR2 FYNNEI.

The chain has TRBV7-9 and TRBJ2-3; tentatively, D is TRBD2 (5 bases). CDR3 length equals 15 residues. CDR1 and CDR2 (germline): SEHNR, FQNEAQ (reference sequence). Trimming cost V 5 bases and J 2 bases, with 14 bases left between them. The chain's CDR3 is CASSPGRAVTDTQYF. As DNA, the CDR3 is TGTGCCAGCAGCCCTGGGCGGGCCGTCACAGATACGCAGTATTTT.

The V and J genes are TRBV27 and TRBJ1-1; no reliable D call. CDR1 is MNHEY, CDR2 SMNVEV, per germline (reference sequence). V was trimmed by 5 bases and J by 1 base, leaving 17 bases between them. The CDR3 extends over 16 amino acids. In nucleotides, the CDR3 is TGTGCCAGCAGTCCCCATTGGACCAGTGGGAACACTGAAGCTTTCTTT. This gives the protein CASSPHWTSGNTEAFF.

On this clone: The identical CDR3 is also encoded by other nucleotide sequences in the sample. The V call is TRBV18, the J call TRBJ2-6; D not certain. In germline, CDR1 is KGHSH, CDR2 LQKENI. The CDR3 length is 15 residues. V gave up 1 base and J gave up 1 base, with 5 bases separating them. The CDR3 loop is CASSPQGSGANVLTF. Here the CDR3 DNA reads TGTGCCAGCTCACCACAGGGTTCTGGGGCCAACGTCCTGACTTTC.

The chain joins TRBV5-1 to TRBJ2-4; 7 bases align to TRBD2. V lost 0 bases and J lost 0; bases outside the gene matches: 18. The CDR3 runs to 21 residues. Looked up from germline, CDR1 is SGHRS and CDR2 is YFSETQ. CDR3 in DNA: TGCGCCAGCAGCTTGGCCAACCCTGGACTAGTCTACCGATTAGCCAAAAACATTCAGTACTTC. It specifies CASSLANPGLVYRLAKNIQYF.